The 30 T cell receptor beta chains presented below share a single source sample, sequenced in a study of brain T cells in children with intractable seizures. Libraries were prepared by immunoSEQ multiplex PCR; TCRdb keeps only in-frame clonotypes and omits some of them. In the table there are tens of thousands of clones, 91% of which are singletons. The specimen was peripheral blood, collected at surgery. Source of these receptors: a girl aged 2-15 years with Rasmussen encephalitis and intractable seizures.

The rearrangement links TRBV28 to TRBJ1-5; D gene unclear. There are 15 residues in the CDR3. CDR1 and CDR2 (germline): MDHEN, SYDVKM. V shed 3 bases and J shed 3 bases, with 12 bases lying between them. CDR3 loop: CASSFDGTFNQPQHF. In nucleotides, the CDR3 is TGTGCCAGCAGTTTCGACGGAACCTTCAATCAGCCCCAGCATTTT.

The chain joins TRBV25-1 to TRBJ1-3; a weak D match, TRBD1 (6 bases). The CDR3 loop spans 13 amino acids. Trimming left V 6 bases short and J 9 bases short, with 15 bases between. Germline CDR1 reads MGHDK; CDR2 reads SYGVNS. As DNA, the CDR3 is TGTGCCAGCAGATTGACAGGTTTCGGCACCATATATTTT. Its translation: CASRLTGFGTIYF.

This chain uses TRBV7-9 with TRBJ2-5; TRBD1 agrees at 9 bases. Per germline, CDR1 SEHNR and CDR2 FQNEAQ (reference sequence). The trim removed 3 bases at V and 3 bases at J, leaving 2 bases unmatched. The CDR3 sequence is 14 residues long. The CDR3 protein is CASSFGTGKETQYF. CDR3 nucleotides: TGTGCCAGCAGCTTCGGGACAGGGAAAGAGACCCAGTACTTC. Complete variable domain (other parts from reference TRBV7-9 and TRBJ2-5): DTGVSQNPRHKITKRGQNVTFRCDPISEHNRLYWYRQTLGQGPEFLTYFQNEAQLEKSRLLSDRFSAERPKGSFSTLEIQRTEQGDSAMYLCASSFGTGKETQYFGPGTRLLVL.

This clone was seen a few times. The J gene is TRBJ1-6, the V gene TRBV6-5; TRBD1 is a possible D gene (5 bases). Germline CDR1 reads MNHEY; CDR2 reads SVGAGI. This CDR3 is built from 13 residues. Trimming took off 5 bases at V and 7 bases at J, with 9 bases between the two ends. The CDR3 here is CASSPRQNSPLHF. As DNA, the CDR3 is TGTGCCAGCAGTCCCCGACAGAATTCACCCCTCCACTTT.

The chain carries TRBV2 and TRBJ2-1; D may match TRBD1 or TRBD2 (5 bases each). This CDR3 is 11 amino acids long. From germline, CDR1 is SNHLY and CDR2 FYNNEI. With 6 bases removed from V and 11 bases from J, the gap between germline ends came to 11 bases. CDR3 residues: CASRLGTKQFF. CDR3 nucleotide sequence: TGTGCCAGCAGGCTAGGGACGAAGCAGTTCTTC.

This clone appeared a single time. The J gene is TRBJ1-2, the V gene TRBV15, with a possible D match to TRBD1 (6 bases). Trimming took 5 bases from V and 2 from J, leaving 9 bases between them. CDR3 size: 13 residues. The germline gives CDR1 LNHNV, CDR2 YYDKDF (reference sequence). This CDR3 is CATSLTGNYGYTF. The CDR3 nucleotides read TGTGCCACCAGCCTCACAGGGAACTATGGCTACACCTTC.

The chain employs TRBV6-5 and TRBJ2-7; possibly TRBD1 for D (5 bases). There are 13 residues in the CDR3. Germline assignment: CDR1 MNHEY and CDR2 SVGAGI. V lost 5 bases, J lost 4 bases, and 12 bases lay in between. The CDR3 sequence: CASSLQGGYEQYF. The CDR3 bases are TGTGCCAGCAGTCTTCAGGGTGGGTACGAGCAGTACTTC.

V is TRBV10-3 and J is TRBJ1-1; D is possibly TRBD1 (6 bases). CDR3 length equals 15 residues. Germline V lookup: CDR1 ENHRY, CDR2 SYGVKD. V gave up 10 bases and J gave up 5 bases, with 23 bases separating them. The CDR3: CATRVTGSAETEAFF. CDR3 DNA: TGTGCCACCCGCGTAACAGGGTCTGCGGAAACTGAAGCTTTCTTT.

The chain employs TRBV5-1 and TRBJ1-1; 8 bases align to TRBD1. The J segment lost 1 base and the V segment lost 4 bases, leaving 3 bases of the junction unmatched. This CDR3 is built from 14 residues. CDR1 is SGHRS, CDR2 YFSETQ, per germline. This chain's CDR3 is CASSTGTGNTEAFF. The CDR3 DNA is TGCGCCAGCAGCACTGGGACAGGGAACACTGAAGCTTTCTTT. The whole variable domain, filled in from reference TRBV5-1 and TRBJ1-1, reads KAGVTQTPRYLIKTRGQQVTLSCSPISGHRSVSWYQQTPGQGLQFLFEYFSETQRNKGNFPGRFSGRQFSNSRSEMNVSTLELGDSALYLCASSTGTGNTEAFFGQGTRLTVV.

This clone was recorded once. In DNA, the CDR3 is TGTGCCAGCAGCCCAGCCGTGGGGAGGTCCTACGAGCAGTACTTC. Protein product: CASSPAVGRSYEQYF. V is TRBV11-2 and J is TRBJ2-7, with D possibly TRBD2 on 6 matching bases. The length of the CDR3 is 15 residues. The germline CDR1 and CDR2 sequences are SGHAT and FQNNGV. Trimming stripped 5 bases from V and 1 base from J, with 15 bases between.

The chain uses TRBV2 and TRBJ1-6, with D possibly matching TRBD1 (5 bases). This CDR3 is built from 13 residues. Germline V gene sequence: CDR1 SNHLY, CDR2 FYNNEI. V lost 9 bases, J lost 6 bases, and 12 bases lay in between. The CDR3 sequence is CASSRDFNSPLHF. CDR3 in DNA: TGTGCCAGTTCCCGGGACTTTAATTCACCCCTCCACTTT.

This sequence joins TRBV6-1 and TRBJ2-7; a possible D gene is TRBD1 (5 bases). This CDR3 is 14 amino acids long. V was clipped by 1 base and J by 3 bases, with 10 bases between them. CDR1 is MNHNS and CDR2 is SASEGT in the germline V gene. For the CDR3, the DNA is TGTGCCAGCAGTGAAGGGGGCGGAGTCTACGAGCAGTACTTC. Translating gives CASSEGGGVYEQYF.

This sequence joins TRBV7-9 and TRBJ1-6; no reliable D call. Germline-derived CDR1 and CDR2 are SEHNR and FQNEAQ (reference sequence). V was pared by 0 bases and J by 12 bases, with 9 bases between. CDR3 length: 13 residues. For the CDR3, the DNA is TGTGCCAGCAGCTTAGCGGAGGGCCTACCCCTCCACTTT. Translating it yields CASSLAEGLPLHF.

The V and J genes are TRBV5-6 and TRBJ1-1, with D unclear. The V gene lost 0 bases and the J gene lost 10 bases, with 10 bases spanning the gap. CDR1 and CDR2 (germline): SGHDT, YYEEEE. CDR3 size: 12 residues. The chain's CDR3 is CASSLGSVGAFF. The CDR3 coding sequence is TGTGCCAGCAGCTTGGGATCGGTAGGAGCTTTCTTT.

The chain uses TRBV28 and TRBJ2-6; possible D gene TRBD1, 5 bases. The CDR3 has 15 amino acids. Germline-derived CDR1 and CDR2 are MDHEN and SYDVKM. The ends were cut back, 5 bases at V and 2 bases at J, with 10 bases in the middle. CDR3 sequence: CASSLDSAGANVLTF. Here the CDR3 DNA reads TGTGCCAGCAGTCTCGACAGCGCTGGGGCCAACGTCCTGACTTTC.

This chain joins TRBV18 and TRBJ1-1, with TRBD1 as a possible D gene (5 bases). CDR1 KGHSH and CDR2 LQKENI come from the germline V gene. The V and J ends lost 1 base and 1 base respectively, with 13 bases between them. The CDR3 consists of 16 residues. CDR3 in amino acids: CASSPHQGSANTEAFF. CDR3 DNA: TGTGCCAGCTCACCACACCAGGGCAGTGCGAACACTGAAGCTTTCTTT.

This chain joins TRBV15 and TRBJ2-1; 8 positions agree with TRBD2. This CDR3 contains 15 residues. The junction had 3 bases not matched to a gene; V was cut back by 0 bases and J by 5 bases. CDR1 is LNHNV and CDR2 is YYDKDF in the germline V gene (reference sequence). CDR3 in amino acids: CATSRDLSGDNEQFF. CDR3 coding DNA: TGTGCCACCAGCAGAGATCTTAGCGGGGACAATGAGCAGTTCTTC.

This chain links TRBV11-2 with TRBJ2-5; D perhaps matches TRBD1 (6 bases). The germline V gene has CDR1 SGHAT and CDR2 FQNNGV. Trimming pared 0 bases from V and 5 bases from J, leaving 16 bases between. This CDR3 is 16 amino acids long. The CDR3 bases are TGTGCCAGCAGCTTAGATGCTGGGGGCGCTGGGGAGACCCAGTACTTC. Its protein is CASSLDAGGAGETQYF.

V and J are TRBV29-1 and TRBJ1-2, with D possibly TRBD1 on 5 matching bases. Germline V gives CDR1 SQVTM, CDR2 ANQGSEA. The V and J ends lost 3 bases and 4 bases respectively, with 12 bases between them. The CDR3 has 13 amino acids. CDR3 loop: CSVDSGEGYGYTF. The CDR3 DNA follows: TGCAGCGTTGATTCGGGGGAGGGCTATGGCTACACCTTC.

This clone was seen only once. The chain couples TRBV11-2 to TRBJ2-5, with 7 nucleotides matching TRBD2. This CDR3 spans 16 amino acids. Germline-derived CDR1 and CDR2 are SGHAT and FQNNGV. With 4 bases clipped from V and 2 bases from J, the junction kept 10 bases outside the gene matches. The CDR3 coding sequence is TGTGCCAGCAGCTCGCTTCGCGGGAGTTCGCAAGAGACCCAGTACTTC. Its translation: CASSSLRGSSQETQYF.

The V call is TRBV29-1, the J call TRBJ2-7, with TRBD2 matching 9 bases. Germline trimming cut 5 bases from V and 6 bases from J; bases unmatched to any gene: 14. Germline CDR1 SQVTM, CDR2 ANQGSEA. This CDR3 is built from 15 residues. CDR3 amino acids: CSVSIPLAGVIEQYF. CDR3 sequence (DNA): TGCAGCGTTTCGATCCCGTTAGCGGGAGTGATCGAGCAGTACTTC.

The chain joins TRBV7-9 to TRBJ2-3; D remains ambiguous. V gave up 4 bases and J gave up 2 bases, with 13 bases separating them. Germline V CDR1 and CDR2: SEHNR, FQNEAQ (reference sequence). This CDR3 region has 15 residues. This CDR3 reads CASSSRPGFTDTQYF. The CDR3 DNA reads as TGTGCCAGCAGCTCCCGGCCAGGTTTCACAGATACGCAGTATTTT.

The chain recombines TRBV19 with TRBJ2-1, with TRBD2 identical over 9 bases. V lost 7 bases and J lost 2; bases outside the gene matches: 12. Germline lookup yields CDR1 LNHDA and CDR2 SQIVND (reference sequence). The CDR3 runs to 17 residues. CDR3 nucleotides: TGTGCCAGTAACCCTACTAGCGGGTTTTTTACCTACAATGAGCAGTTCTTC. Amino acid sequence: CASNPTSGFFTYNEQFF.

The chain recombines TRBV25-1 with TRBJ1-2, with D possibly TRBD1 on 6 matching bases. V was trimmed by 4 bases and J by 3 bases, leaving 15 bases between them. This CDR3 is built from 15 residues. Germline lookup yields CDR1 MGHDK and CDR2 SYGVNS. This chain's CDR3 is CASSALMDSDYGYTF. In DNA, the CDR3 is TGTGCCAGCAGTGCCCTCATGGACAGCGACTATGGCTACACCTTC.

The CDR3 reads CASSAPSRLAVINEQFF. The CDR3 region has the DNA TGTGCCAGCAGTGCCCCCAGTAGGCTAGCGGTAATCAATGAGCAGTTCTTC. This chain links TRBV27 with TRBJ2-1; 7 bases match TRBD2. CDR3 length: 17 residues. CDR1 and CDR2 (germline): MNHEY, SMNVEV (reference sequence). V shed 5 bases and J 6 bases; nucleotides not matched to a gene: 16.

The genes are TRBV6-5 and TRBJ2-7; D gene uncertain. V lost 7 bases and J 1 base, leaving 11 bases between the germline ends. The CDR3 is 13 amino acids. Germline-derived CDR1 and CDR2 are MNHEY and SVGAGI. CDR3 in amino acids: CASIFVGSYEQYF. CDR3 sequence (DNA): TGTGCCAGCATTTTCGTTGGGTCCTACGAGCAGTACTTC.

V is TRBV28 and J is TRBJ1-1; possibly TRBD1 for D (6 bases). CDR3 length: 15 residues. V was trimmed by 3 bases and J by 4 bases, leaving 15 bases between them. Per the germline V gene, CDR1 is MDHEN and CDR2 is SYDVKM. The CDR3 region is CASSLGAPRGTEAFF. CDR3 DNA sequence: TGTGCCAGCAGTTTGGGGGCCCCCAGAGGCACTGAAGCTTTCTTT.

The chain uses TRBV12-3 or TRBV12-4 and TRBJ1-2; the D gene is possibly TRBD1 (5 bases). The CDR3 has 12 amino acids. Trimming left V 6 bases short and J 3 bases short, with 8 bases between. The CDR3 DNA follows: TGTGCCAGCAGCCGGGGGGACTATGGCTACACCTTC. Encoded protein: CASSRGDYGYTF.

The chain couples TRBV5-4 to TRBJ1-6, with D unresolved. The CDR3 totals 14 residues. Trimming left V 2 bases short and J 10 bases short, with 13 bases between. Looked up from germline, CDR1 is SGHNT and CDR2 is YYREEE (reference sequence). CDR3 amino acids: CASSFDGEDSPLHF. The CDR3 DNA sequence: TGTGCCAGCAGCTTCGATGGTGAGGACTCACCCCTCCACTTT.

V usage is TRBV7-9 and J usage is TRBJ2-3; TRBD1 aligns across 7 bases. V was pared by 5 bases and J by 4 bases, with 9 bases of the junction left unmatched. Germline V gene sequence: CDR1 SEHNR, CDR2 FQNEAQ (reference sequence). The CDR3 is 15 amino acids. DNA for the CDR3: TGTGCCAGCAGCCTGGGACAGACCTGGGCAGATACGCAGTATTTT. This sequence encodes CASSLGQTWADTQYF.